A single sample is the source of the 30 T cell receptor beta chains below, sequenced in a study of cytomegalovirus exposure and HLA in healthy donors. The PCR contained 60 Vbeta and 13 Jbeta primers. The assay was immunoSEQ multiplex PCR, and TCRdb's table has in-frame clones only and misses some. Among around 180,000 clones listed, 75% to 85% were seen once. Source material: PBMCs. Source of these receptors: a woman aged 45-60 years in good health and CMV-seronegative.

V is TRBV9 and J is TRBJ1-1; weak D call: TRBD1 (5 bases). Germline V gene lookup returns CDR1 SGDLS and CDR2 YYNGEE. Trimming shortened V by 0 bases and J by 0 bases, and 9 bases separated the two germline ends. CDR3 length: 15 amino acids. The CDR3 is CASSVGTRMNTEAFF. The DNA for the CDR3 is TGTGCCAGCAGCGTAGGGACACGCATGAACACTGAAGCTTTCTTT.

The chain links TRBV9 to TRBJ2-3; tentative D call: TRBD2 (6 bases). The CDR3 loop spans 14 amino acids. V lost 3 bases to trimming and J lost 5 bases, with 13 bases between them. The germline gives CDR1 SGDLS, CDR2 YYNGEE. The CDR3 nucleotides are TGTGCCAGCAGCGCCCAGACTAGTAGAGATACGCAGTATTTT. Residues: CASSAQTSRDTQYF.

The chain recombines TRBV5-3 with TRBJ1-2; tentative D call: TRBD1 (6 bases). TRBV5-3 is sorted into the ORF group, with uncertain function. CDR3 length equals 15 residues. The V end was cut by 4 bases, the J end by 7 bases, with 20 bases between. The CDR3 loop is CARSPRAGEKCGYTF. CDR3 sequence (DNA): TGTGCCAGAAGCCCGAGGGCAGGGGAAAAATGTGGCTACACCTTC.

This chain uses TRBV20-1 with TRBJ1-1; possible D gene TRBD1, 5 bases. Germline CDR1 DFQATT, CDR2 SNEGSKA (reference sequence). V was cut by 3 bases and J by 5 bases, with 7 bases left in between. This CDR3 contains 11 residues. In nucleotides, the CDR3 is TGCAGTGCTAGCAGGGTGACTGAAGCTTTCTTT. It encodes CSASRVTEAFF.

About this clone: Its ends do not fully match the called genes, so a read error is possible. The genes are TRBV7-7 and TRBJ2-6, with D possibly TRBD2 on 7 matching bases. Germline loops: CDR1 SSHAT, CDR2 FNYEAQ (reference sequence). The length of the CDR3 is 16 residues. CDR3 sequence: CASSLGGGSGANVLTF. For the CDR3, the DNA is TGTGCTAGCAGCCTAGGGGGGGGGTCTGGGGCCAACGTCCTGACTTTC. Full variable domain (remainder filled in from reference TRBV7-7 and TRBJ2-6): GAGVSQSPRYKVTKRGQDVTLRCDPISSHATLYWYQQALGQGPEFLTYFNYEAQPDKSGLPSDRFSAERPEGSISTLTIQRTEQRDSAMYRCASSLGGGSGANVLTFGAGSRLTVL.

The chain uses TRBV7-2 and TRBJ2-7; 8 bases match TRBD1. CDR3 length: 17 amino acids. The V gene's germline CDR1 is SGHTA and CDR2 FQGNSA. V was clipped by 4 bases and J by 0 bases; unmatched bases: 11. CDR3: CASSSTGTGGISYEQYF. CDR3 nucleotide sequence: TGTGCCAGCAGCTCGACCGGGACAGGTGGGATCTCCTACGAGCAGTACTTC. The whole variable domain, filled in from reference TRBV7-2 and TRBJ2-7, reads GAGVSQSPSNKVTEKGKDVELRCDPISGHTALYWYRQSLGQGLEFLIYFQGNSAPDKSGLPSDRFSAERTGGSVSTLTIQRTQQEDSAVYLCASSSTGTGGISYEQYFGPGTRLTVT.

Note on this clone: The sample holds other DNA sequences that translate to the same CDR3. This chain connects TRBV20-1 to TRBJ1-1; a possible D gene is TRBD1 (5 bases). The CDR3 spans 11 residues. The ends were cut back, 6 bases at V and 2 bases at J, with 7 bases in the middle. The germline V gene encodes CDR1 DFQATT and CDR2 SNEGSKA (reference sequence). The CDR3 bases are TGCAGTGCCGGGGGTAACACTGAAGCTTTCTTT. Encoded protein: CSAGGNTEAFF.

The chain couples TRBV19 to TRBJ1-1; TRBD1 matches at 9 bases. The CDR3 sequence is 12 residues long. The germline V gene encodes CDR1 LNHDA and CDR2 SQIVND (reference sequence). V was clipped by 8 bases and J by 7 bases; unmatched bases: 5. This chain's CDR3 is CASLPGQGEAFF. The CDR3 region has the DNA TGTGCCAGTTTGCCGGGACAGGGTGAAGCTTTCTTT.

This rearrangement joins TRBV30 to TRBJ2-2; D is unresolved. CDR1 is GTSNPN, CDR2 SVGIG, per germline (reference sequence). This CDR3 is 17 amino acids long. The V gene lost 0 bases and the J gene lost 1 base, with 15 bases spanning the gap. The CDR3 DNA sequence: TGTGCCTGGAGTGTACGAAAGTCATCGGTGAACACCGGGGAGCTGTTTTTT. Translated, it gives CAWSVRKSSVNTGELFF.

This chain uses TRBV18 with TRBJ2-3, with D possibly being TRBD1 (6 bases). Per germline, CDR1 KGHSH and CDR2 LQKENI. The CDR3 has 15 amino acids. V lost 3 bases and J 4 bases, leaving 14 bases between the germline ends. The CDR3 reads CASSPQQGSADTQYF. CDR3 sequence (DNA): TGTGCCAGCTCACCCCAACAGGGTTCAGCAGATACGCAGTATTTT.

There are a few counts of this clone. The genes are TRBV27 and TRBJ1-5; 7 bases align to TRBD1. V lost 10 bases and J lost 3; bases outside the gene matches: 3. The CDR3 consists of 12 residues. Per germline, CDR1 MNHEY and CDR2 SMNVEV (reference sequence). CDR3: CATGQINQPQHF. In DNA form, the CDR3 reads TGTGCCACGGGACAGATCAATCAGCCCCAGCATTTT.

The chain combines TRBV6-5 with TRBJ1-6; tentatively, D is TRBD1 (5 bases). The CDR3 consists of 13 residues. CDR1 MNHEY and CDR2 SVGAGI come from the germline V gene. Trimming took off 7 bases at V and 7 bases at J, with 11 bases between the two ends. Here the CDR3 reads CASKEGYNSPLHF. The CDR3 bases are TGTGCCAGCAAGGAGGGGTACAATTCACCCCTCCACTTT.

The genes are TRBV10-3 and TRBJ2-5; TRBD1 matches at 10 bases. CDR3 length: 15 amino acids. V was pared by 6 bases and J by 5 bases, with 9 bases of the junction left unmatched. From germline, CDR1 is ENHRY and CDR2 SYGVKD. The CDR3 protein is CAIRSGTGEGETQYF. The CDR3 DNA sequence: TGTGCCATCAGAAGCGGGACAGGGGAAGGGGAGACCCAGTACTTC.

The CDR3 protein is CASSPENTIYF. The CDR3 DNA reads as TGTGCCAGCAGCCCAGAAAACACCATATATTTT. The genes are TRBV7-2 and TRBJ1-3; D not certain. Germline CDR1 reads SGHTA; CDR2 reads FQGNSA. V was shortened by 5 bases and J by 6 bases, with 5 bases between the two germline ends. The CDR3 loop spans 11 amino acids.

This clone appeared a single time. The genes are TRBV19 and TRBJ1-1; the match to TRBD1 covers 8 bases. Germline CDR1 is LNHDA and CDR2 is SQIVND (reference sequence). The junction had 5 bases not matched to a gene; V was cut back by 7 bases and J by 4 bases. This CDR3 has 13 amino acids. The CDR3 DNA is TGTGCCAGTATGAGACAGGGGCCCACTGAAGCTTTCTTT. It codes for CASMRQGPTEAFF.

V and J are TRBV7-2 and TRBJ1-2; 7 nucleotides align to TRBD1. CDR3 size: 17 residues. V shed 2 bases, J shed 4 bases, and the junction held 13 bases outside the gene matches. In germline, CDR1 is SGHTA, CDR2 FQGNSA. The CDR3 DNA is TGTGCCAGCAGCTTATCAACCACACCACAGGGGAGCTATGGCTACACCTTC. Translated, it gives CASSLSTTPQGSYGYTF.

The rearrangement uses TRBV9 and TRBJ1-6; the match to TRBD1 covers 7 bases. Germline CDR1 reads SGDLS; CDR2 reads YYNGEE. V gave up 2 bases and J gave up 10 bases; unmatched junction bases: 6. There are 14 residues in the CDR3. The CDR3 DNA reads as TGTGCCAGCAGCGTCAGGACAGGCAACTCACCCCTCCACTTT. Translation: CASSVRTGNSPLHF.

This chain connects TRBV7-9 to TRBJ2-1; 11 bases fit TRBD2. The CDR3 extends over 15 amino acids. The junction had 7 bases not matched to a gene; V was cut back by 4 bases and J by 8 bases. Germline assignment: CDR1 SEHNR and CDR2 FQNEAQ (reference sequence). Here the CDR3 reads CASSSDSGRAHEQFF. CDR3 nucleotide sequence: TGTGCCAGCAGCTCCGATAGCGGGAGGGCCCATGAGCAGTTCTTC. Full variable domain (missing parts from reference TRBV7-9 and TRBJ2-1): DTGVSQNPRHKITKRGQNVTFRCDPISEHNRLYWYRQTLGQGPEFLTYFQNEAQLEKSRLLSDRFSAERPKGSFSTLEIQRTEQGDSAMYLCASSSDSGRAHEQFFGPGTRLTVL.

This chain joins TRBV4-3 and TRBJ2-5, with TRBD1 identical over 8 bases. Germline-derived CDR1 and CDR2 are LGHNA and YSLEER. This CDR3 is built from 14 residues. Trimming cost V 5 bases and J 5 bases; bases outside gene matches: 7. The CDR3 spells CASSKTGVGETQYF. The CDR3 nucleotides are TGCGCCAGCAGCAAGACAGGGGTCGGGGAGACCCAGTACTTC.

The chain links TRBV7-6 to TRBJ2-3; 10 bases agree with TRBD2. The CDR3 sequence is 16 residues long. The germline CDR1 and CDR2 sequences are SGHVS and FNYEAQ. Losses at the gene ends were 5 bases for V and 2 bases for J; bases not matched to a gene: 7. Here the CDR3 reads CASSLSGLAVTDTQYF. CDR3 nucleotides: TGTGCCAGCAGCCTATCCGGACTAGCGGTCACAGATACGCAGTATTTT. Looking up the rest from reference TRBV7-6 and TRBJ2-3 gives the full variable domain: GAGVSQSPRYKVTKRGQDVALRCDPISGHVSLYWYRQALGQGPEFLTYFNYEAQQDKSGLPNDRFSAERPEGSISTLTIQRTEQRDSAMYRCASSLSGLAVTDTQYFGPGTRLTVL.

In nucleotides, the CDR3 is TGTGCCAGCAGCGTAACCCCTTACGGAGGCGCCAACGTCCTGACTTTC. Translated, it gives CASSVTPYGGANVLTF. This chain uses TRBV9 with TRBJ2-6; possibly TRBD2 for D (5 bases). The length of the CDR3 is 16 residues. In germline, CDR1 is SGDLS, CDR2 YYNGEE. The V end lost 1 base, the J end lost 7 bases, and 15 bases lay between the germline ends.

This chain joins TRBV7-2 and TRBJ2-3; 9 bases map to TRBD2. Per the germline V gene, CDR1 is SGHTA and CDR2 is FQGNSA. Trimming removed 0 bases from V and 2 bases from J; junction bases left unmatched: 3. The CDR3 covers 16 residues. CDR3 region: CASSLAGGGVTDTQYF. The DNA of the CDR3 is TGTGCCAGCAGCTTAGCTGGCGGGGGGGTCACAGATACGCAGTATTTT.

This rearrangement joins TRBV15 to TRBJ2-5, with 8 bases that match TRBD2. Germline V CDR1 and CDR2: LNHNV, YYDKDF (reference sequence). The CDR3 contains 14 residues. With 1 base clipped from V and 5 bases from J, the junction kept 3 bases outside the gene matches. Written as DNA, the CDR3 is TGTGCCACCAGCAGAGGCGGGGGGATGGAGACCCAGTACTTC. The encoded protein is CATSRGGGMETQYF. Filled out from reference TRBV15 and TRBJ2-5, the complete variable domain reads DAMVIQNPRYQVTQFGKPVTLSCSQTLNHNVMYWYQQKSSQAPKLLFHYYDKDFNNEADTPDNFQSRRPNTSFCFLDIRSPGLGDTAMYLCATSRGGGMETQYFGPGTRLLVL.

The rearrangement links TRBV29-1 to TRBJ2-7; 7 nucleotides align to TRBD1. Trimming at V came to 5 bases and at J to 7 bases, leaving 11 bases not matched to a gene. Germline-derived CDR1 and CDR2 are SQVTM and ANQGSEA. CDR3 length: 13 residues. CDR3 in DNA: TGCAGCGTTCGAACAGGGGCCTCGGGGGAGCAGTACTTC. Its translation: CSVRTGASGEQYF.

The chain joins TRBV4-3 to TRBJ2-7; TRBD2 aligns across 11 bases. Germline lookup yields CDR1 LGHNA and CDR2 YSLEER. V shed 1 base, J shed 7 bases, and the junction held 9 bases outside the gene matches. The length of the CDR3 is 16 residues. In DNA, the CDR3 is TGCGCCAGCAGCCAAGCCCCGGATAGCGGGAGGGGTGAGCAGTACTTC. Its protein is CASSQAPDSGRGEQYF.

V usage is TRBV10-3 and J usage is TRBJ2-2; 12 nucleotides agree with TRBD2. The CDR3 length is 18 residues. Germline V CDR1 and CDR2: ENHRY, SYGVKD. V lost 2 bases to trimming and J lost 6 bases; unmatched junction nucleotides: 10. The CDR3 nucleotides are TGTGCCATCAGTGAGATAAGTTTGGGACTAGCGGGTTCCGGGGAGCTGTTTTTT. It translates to CAISEISLGLAGSGELFF.

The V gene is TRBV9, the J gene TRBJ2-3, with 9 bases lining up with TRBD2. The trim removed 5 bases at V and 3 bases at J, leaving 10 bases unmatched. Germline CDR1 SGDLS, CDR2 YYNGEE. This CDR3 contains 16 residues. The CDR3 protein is CASSPGWRGGTDTQYF. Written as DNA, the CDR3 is TGTGCCAGCAGTCCTGGTTGGCGGGGGGGGACAGATACGCAGTATTTT.

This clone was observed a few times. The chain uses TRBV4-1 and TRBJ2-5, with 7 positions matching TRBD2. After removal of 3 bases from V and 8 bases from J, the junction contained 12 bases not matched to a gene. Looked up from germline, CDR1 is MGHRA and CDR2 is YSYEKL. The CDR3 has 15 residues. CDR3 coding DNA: TGCGCCAGCAGCCACCCAAGCGGGGTTCCGGGAACCCAGTACTTC. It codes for CASSHPSGVPGTQYF.

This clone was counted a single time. The CDR3 loop reads CASSMGTRQPQHF. The CDR3 DNA is TGTGCCAGTAGTATGGGGACTCGTCAGCCCCAGCATTTT. The chain employs TRBV19 and TRBJ1-5; possible D gene TRBD1, 5 bases. From germline, CDR1 is LNHDA and CDR2 SQIVND (reference sequence). V was clipped by 3 bases and J by 6 bases, with 9 bases between them. There are 13 residues in the CDR3.

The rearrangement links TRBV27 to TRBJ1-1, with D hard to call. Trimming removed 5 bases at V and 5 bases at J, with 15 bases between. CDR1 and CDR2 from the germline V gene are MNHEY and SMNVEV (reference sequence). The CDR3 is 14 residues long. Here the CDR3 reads CASSPKGWETEAFF. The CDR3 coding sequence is TGTGCCAGCAGTCCGAAAGGGTGGGAGACTGAAGCTTTCTTT.